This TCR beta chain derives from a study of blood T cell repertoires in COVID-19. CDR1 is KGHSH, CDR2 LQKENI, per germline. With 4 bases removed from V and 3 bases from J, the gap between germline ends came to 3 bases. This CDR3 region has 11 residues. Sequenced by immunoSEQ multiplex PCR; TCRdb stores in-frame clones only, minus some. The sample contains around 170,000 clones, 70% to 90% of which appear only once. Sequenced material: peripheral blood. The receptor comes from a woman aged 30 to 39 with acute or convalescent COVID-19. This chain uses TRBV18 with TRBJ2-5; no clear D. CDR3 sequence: CASSLKETQYF. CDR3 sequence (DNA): TGTGCCAGCTCACTCAAAGAGACCCAGTACTTC.